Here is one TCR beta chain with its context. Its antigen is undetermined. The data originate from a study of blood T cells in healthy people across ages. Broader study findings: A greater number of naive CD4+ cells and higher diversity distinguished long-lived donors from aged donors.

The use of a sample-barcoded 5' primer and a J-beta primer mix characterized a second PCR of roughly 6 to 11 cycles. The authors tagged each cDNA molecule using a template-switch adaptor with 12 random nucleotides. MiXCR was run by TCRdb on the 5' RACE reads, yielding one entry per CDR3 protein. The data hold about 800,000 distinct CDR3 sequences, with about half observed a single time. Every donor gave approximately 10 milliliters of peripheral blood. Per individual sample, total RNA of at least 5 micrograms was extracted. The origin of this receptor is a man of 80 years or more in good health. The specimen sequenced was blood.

The CDR3 here is CASGGQGVMETQYF. The CDR3 DNA is TGTGCCTCGGGGGGACAGGGTGTTATGGAGACCCAGTACTTC. The genes are TRBV10-3 and TRBJ2-5; TRBD1 matches 9 bases. Losses at the gene ends were 11 bases for V and 5 bases for J; bases not matched to a gene: 12. Germline CDR1 ENHRY, CDR2 SYGVKD. The CDR3 runs 14 residues.